This paragraph reports one T cell receptor beta chain. What it binds is not known. This CDR3 contains 14 residues. The J segment lost 6 bases and the V segment lost 5 bases, leaving 6 bases of the junction unmatched. Per germline, CDR1 DFQATT and CDR2 SNEGSKA (reference sequence). CD4+ T cell IFNgamma after overnight CMV lysate exposure gave donor CMV status. Four subsets defined by CD45RA and CD27 were sorted after CD3, CD4, CD8 and live/dead staining. An equimolar mix of two oligonucleotides served as the beta constant-region primer for TRBC1 and TRBC2. Four rounds of PCR amplified the ligated cDNA using nested alpha and beta constant-region primers plus SP2. Using its own MiXCR run on the UMI-ligation and nested PCR reads, TCRdb lists one record per CDR3 protein. The sample carries around 83,000 distinct CDR3 sequences, about 11% recorded once. The data belong to a study of naive and memory T cell subsets.

Study-wide results and limits: Naive repertoires, especially CD8, held a few larger clonotypes, possibly memory cells re-expressing CD45RA. Between naive and memory subsets, TCR abundance power law exponents differed.

The chain joins TRBV20-1 to TRBJ2-1; 11 nucleotides agree with TRBD1. Sequenced material: naive CD4+ T cells from blood. This TCR was sampled from a human donor in good health. The chain's CDR3 is CSAPRDRGSNEQFF. The CDR3, as DNA: TGCAGTGCTCCCCGGGACAGGGGGTCCAATGAGCAGTTCTTC.